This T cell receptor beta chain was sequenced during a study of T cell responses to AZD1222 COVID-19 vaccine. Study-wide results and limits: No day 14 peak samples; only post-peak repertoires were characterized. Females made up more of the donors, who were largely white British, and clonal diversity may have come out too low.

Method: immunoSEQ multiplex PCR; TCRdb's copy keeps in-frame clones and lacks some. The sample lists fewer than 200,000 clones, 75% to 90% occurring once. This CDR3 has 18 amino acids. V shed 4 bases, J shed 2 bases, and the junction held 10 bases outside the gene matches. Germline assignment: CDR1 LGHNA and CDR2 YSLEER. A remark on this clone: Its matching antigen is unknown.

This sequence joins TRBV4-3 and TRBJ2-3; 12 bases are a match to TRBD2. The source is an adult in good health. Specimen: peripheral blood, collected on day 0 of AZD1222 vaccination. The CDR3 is CASSPSHRLAGVTDTQYF. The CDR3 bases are TGCGCCAGCAGCCCCTCTCACCGACTAGCGGGGGTCACAGATACGCAGTATTTT.